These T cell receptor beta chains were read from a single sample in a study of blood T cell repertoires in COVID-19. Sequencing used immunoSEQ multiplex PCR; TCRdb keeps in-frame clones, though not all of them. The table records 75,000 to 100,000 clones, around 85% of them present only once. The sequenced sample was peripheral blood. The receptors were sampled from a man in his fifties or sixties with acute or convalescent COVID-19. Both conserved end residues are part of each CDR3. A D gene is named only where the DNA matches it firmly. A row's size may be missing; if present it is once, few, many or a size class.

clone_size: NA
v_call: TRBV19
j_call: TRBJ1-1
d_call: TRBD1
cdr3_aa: CASSDRGNTEAFF
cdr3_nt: TGTGCCAGTTCGGACAGGGGGAACACTGAAGCTTTCTTT

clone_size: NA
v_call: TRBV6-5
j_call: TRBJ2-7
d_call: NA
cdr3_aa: CASSRQVDYEQYF
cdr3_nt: TGTGCCAGCAGCCGACAGGTAGACTACGAGCAGTACTTC

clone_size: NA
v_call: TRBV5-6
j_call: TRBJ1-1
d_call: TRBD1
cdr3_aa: CASSPDRVNTEAFF
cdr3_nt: TGTGCCAGCAGTCCCGACAGGGTGAACACTGAAGCTTTCTTT

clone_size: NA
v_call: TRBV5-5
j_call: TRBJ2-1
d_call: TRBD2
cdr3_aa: CASSLAPTGVAGNNEQFF
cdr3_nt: TGTGCCAGCAGCTTGGCACCAACGGGAGTAGCGGGTAACAATGAGCAGTTCTTC

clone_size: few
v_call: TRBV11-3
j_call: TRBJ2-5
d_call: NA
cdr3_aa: CASSLNRQQETQYF
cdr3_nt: TGTGCCAGCAGCCTAAACAGGCAGCAAGAGACCCAGTACTTC

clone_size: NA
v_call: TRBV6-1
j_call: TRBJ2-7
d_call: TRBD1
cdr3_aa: CASSEGRRDRGFGRFYEQYF
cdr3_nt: TGTGCCAGCAGTGAGGGGCGACGGGACAGGGGTTTCGGGAGGTTCTACGAGCAGTACTTC

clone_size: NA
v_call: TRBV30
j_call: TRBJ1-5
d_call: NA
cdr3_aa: CAWSVRGTDRNQPQHF
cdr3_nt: TGTGCCTGGAGTGTCAGGGGCACCGACAGAAACCAGCCCCAGCATTTT

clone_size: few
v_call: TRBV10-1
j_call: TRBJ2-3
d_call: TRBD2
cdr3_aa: CASSAGGSISDTQYF
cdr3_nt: TGCGCCAGCAGCGCGGGCGGGAGTATCTCAGATACGCAGTATTTT

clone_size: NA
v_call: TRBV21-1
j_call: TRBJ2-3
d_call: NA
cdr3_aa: CASSKGGLSDTQYF
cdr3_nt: TGTGCCAGCAGCAAAGGAGGATTATCGGATACGCAGTATTTT

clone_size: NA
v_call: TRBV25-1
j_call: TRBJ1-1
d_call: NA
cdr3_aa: CASSEQGTTEAFF
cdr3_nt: TGTGCCAGCAGTGAACAGGGGACCACTGAAGCTTTCTTT

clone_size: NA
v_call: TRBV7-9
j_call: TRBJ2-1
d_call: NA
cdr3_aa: CASSQDSPGEQFF
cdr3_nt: TGTGCCAGCAGTCAGGACTCCCCAGGAGAGCAGTTCTTC

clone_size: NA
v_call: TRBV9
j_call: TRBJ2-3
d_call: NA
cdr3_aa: CASSVALGTDTQYF
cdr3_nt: TGTGCCAGCAGCGTAGCACTAGGCACAGATACGCAGTATTTT

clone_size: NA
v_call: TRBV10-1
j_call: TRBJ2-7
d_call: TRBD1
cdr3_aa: CASSEGGTGPDEQYF
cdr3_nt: TGCGCCAGCAGTGAGGGGGGGACAGGGCCAGACGAGCAGTACTTC

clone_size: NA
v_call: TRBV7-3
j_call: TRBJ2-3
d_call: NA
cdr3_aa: CASSLTFSDTQYF
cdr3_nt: TGTGCCAGCAGCTTAACGTTCTCAGATACGCAGTATTTT

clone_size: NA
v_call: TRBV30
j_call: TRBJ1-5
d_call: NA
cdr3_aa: CAWSEGNQPQHF
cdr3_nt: TGTGCCTGGAGTGAGGGGAATCAGCCCCAGCATTTT

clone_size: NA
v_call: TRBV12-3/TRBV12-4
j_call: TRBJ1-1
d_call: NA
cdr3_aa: CATLLWGDGEAFF
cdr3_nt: TGTGCCACACTATTGTGGGGAGATGGTGAAGCTTTCTTT

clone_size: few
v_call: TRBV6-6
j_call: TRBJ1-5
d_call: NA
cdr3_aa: CASSYVVGSGNQPQHF
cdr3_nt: TGTGCCAGCAGTTACGTGGTCGGGTCGGGGAATCAGCCCCAGCATTTT

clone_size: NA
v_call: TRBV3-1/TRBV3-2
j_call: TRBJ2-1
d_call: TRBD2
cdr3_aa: CASSQFTHFRTSGLSSYNEQFF
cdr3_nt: TGTGCCAGCAGCCAATTTACCCACTTCAGGACTAGCGGATTGAGCTCCTACAATGAGCAGTTCTTC

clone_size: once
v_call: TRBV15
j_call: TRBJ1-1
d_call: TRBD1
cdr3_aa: CATSRDRGTGVNTEAFF
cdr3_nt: TGTGCCACCAGCAGAGATCGGGGGACAGGGGTAAACACTGAAGCTTTCTTT

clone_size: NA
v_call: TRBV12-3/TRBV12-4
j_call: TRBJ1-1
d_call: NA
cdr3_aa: CASREFEAFF
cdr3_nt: TGTGCCAGCAGGGAGTTTGAAGCTTTCTTT

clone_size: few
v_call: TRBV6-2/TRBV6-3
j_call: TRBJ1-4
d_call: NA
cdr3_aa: CASSPRSDKLFF
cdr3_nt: TGTGCCAGCAGTCCGAGGTCTGACAAACTGTTTTTT

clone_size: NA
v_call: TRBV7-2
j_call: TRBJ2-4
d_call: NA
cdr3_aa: CASSFGGARKNIQYF
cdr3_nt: TGTGCCAGCAGCTTTGGAGGGGCCAGGAAAAACATTCAGTACTTC

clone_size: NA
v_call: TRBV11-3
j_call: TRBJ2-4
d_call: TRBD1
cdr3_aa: CASSLQGALAKNIQYF
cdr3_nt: TGTGCCAGCAGCTTACAGGGGGCGCTAGCCAAAAACATTCAGTACTTC

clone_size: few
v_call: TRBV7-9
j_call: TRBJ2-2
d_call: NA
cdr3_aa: CASSPANTGELFF
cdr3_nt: TGTGCCAGCAGCCCTGCGAACACCGGGGAGCTGTTTTTT

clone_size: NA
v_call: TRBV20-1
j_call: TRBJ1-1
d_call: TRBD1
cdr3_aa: CSAGQGTEAFF
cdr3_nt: TGCAGTGCAGGACAGGGAACTGAAGCTTTCTTT

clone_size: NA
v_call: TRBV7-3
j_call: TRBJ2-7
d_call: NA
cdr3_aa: CASSWSPGSAYEQYF
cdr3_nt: TGTGCCAGCAGCTGGAGTCCCGGGTCAGCCTACGAGCAGTACTTC

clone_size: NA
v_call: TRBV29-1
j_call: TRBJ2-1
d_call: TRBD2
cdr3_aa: CSVTSGRALDNEQFF
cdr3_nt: TGCAGCGTAACAAGCGGGAGGGCCCTCGACAATGAGCAGTTCTTC

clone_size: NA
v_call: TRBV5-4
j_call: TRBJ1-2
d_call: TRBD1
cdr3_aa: CASSARFTGDYTF
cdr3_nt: TGTGCCAGCAGCGCAAGATTTACAGGGGACTACACCTTC

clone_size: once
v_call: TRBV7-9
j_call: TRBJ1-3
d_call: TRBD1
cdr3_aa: CASSSGQESSGNTIYF
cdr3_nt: TGTGCCAGCAGCTCTGGACAGGAGAGCTCTGGAAACACCATATATTTT

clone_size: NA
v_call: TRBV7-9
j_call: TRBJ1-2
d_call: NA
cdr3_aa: CASSLGSYGYTF
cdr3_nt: TGTGCCAGCAGTCTTGGCTCCTATGGCTACACCTTC

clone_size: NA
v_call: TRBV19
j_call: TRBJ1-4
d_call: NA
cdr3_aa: CASSIIRGEKLFF
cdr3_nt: TGTGCCAGTAGTATTATTAGAGGGGAAAAACTGTTTTTT

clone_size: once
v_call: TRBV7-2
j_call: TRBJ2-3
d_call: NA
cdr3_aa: CASSIGGASSDTQYF
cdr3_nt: TGTGCCAGCAGTATAGGGGGGGCTAGCTCGGATACGCAGTATTTT

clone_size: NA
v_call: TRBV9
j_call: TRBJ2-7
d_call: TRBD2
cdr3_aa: CASSTGTSGGHTYEQYF
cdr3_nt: TGTGCCAGCAGTACCGGGACTAGCGGGGGCCATACCTACGAGCAGTACTTC

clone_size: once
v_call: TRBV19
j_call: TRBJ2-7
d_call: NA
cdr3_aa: CASSNRAYEQYF
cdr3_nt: TGTGCCAGTAGTAACAGAGCCTACGAGCAGTACTTC

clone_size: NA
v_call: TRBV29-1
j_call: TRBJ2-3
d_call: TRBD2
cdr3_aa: CSEKGTTKGTDTQYF
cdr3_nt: TGCAGCGAAAAGGGGACTACGAAAGGCACAGATACGCAGTATTTT

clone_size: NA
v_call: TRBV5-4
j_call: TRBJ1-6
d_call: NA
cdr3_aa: CASSKDRDNSPLHF
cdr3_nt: TGTGCCAGCAGCAAGGACAGAGATAATTCACCCCTCCACTTT

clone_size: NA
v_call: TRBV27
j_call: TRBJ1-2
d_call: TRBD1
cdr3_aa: CASSLGAGGTGYTF
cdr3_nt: TGTGCCAGCAGTTTAGGAGCAGGGGGCACTGGCTACACCTTC

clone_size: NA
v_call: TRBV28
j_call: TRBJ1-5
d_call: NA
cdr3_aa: CASSSRTRPTGPQHF
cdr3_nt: TGTGCCAGCAGTTCTCGGACACGGCCGACGGGGCCCCAGCATTTT

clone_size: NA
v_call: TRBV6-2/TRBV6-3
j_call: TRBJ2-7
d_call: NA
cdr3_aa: CASSYSSDRMSYEQYF
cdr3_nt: TGTGCCAGCAGTTACTCTTCGGACAGAATGTCCTACGAGCAGTACTTC

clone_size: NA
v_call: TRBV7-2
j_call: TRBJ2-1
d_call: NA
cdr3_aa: CASSSTRGIGNEQFF
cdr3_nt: TGTGCCAGCAGCTCAACCAGGGGAATCGGCAATGAGCAGTTCTTC